The 10 T cell receptor beta chains given below trace back to one sample, sequenced in a study of tumor-infiltrating lymphocytes in glioblastoma multiforme. Multiple V-beta primers and a C-beta primer amplified TCRB from RNA. TCRdb independently ran MiXCR on the multiplex PCR reads; one entry per CDR3 protein. Here the sample spans tens of thousands of distinct CDR3 sequences, around 60% being singletons. Specimen: brain tumor tissue. All receptors come from a male donor with glioblastoma.

This clonotype was picked up a small number of times. A much larger clone differs by one base, so this may be a read error. This is likely a read error, given that the CDR3 carries no conserved phenylalanine or tryptophan at its end. V gene TRBV5-6 combines with J gene TRBJ2-5; a weak D match, TRBD1 (6 bases). From germline, CDR1 is SGHDT and CDR2 YYEEEE. The CDR3 contains 14 residues. CDR3 sequence reads: CASSPRGGSETQYL. In DNA, the CDR3 is TGTGCTAGCAGCCCCCGAGGGGGTTCGGAGACCCAGTACCTC.

In its sample, this clonotype was seen many times. The chain uses TRBV20-1 and TRBJ2-3; 8 positions match TRBD2. The CDR3 spans 15 residues. Germline V gene lookup returns CDR1 DFQATT and CDR2 SNEGSKA (reference sequence). The V gene end was trimmed by 4 bases and the J gene end by 2 bases; junction bases not matched to a gene: 8. The CDR3 reads CSANLLAGITDTQYF. In nucleotides, the CDR3 is TGCAGTGCTAACTTATTAGCGGGAATCACAGATACGCAGTATTTT.

This clonotype was seen a handful of times. Being one base from a much bigger clone, this may be a read error. The chain carries TRBV30 and TRBJ2-7, with a possible D match to TRBD2 (5 bases). This CDR3 region has 12 residues. CDR1 and CDR2 (germline): GTSNPN, SVGIG (reference sequence). CDR3 region: CAWRGYAWERYF. DNA for the CDR3: TGTGCCTGGAGGGGATACGCTTGGGAGCGGTACTTC.

The V gene is TRBV7-3, the J gene TRBJ2-5; D assignment may be TRBD1 or TRBD2 (5 bases each). The CDR3 is made up of 15 amino acids. Trimming took off 5 bases at V and 5 bases at J, with 18 bases between the two ends. Looked up from germline, CDR1 is SGHTA and CDR2 is FQGTGA. The CDR3: CASSPTGTDGETQYF. The DNA of the CDR3 is TGTGCCAGCAGCCCAACCGGGACGGATGGCGAGACCCAGTACTTC. The full variable domain, its missing parts supplied by reference TRBV7-3 and TRBJ2-5, is GAGVSQTPSNKVTEKGKYVELRCDPISGHTALYWYRQSLGQGPEFLIYFQGTGAADDSGLPNDRFFAVRPEGSVSTLKIQRTERGDSAVYLCASSPTGTDGETQYFGPGTRLLVL.

Details on this clonotype: The conserved phenylalanine or tryptophan normally closing the CDR3 is absent here, so this likely arose from a read error. This chain joins TRBV20-1 and TRBJ2-1; a weak D match, TRBD2 (5 bases). Trimming took off 6 bases at V and 0 bases at J, with 18 bases between the two ends. Looked up from germline, CDR1 is DFQATT and CDR2 is SNEGSKA (reference sequence). The CDR3 runs 16 residues. The CDR3 protein is CSATTFMAGSYNEQFL. CDR3 DNA: TGCAGTGCCACCACCTTCATGGCGGGCTCCTACAATGAGCAGTTCCTC.

This clonotype came up many times. J is TRBJ1-5 and V is TRBV6-6, with a possible D match to TRBD1 (6 bases). Germline assignment: CDR1 MNHNY and CDR2 SVGAGI (reference sequence). Trimming took 8 bases from V and 7 from J, leaving 12 bases between them. The length of the CDR3 is 12 residues. CDR3 sequence: CASVQGYQPQHF. In DNA, the CDR3 is TGTGCCAGCGTACAGGGTTACCAGCCCCAGCATTTT.

This clonotype was seen a few times. A single base separates this from a much larger clone, so it may be a read error. The chain has TRBV19 and TRBJ1-1; D not certain. The CDR3 runs to 13 residues. Per the germline V gene, CDR1 is LNHDA and CDR2 is SQIVND (reference sequence). Trimming removed 3 bases at V and 8 bases at J, with 13 bases between. The CDR3 spells CASSMEKGREAFF. CDR3 sequence (DNA): TGTGCCAGTAGTATGGAAAAGGGCCGGGAAGCTTTCTTT.

The J gene is TRBJ2-5, the V gene TRBV5-1; the D gene could be TRBD1 or TRBD2 (5 bases each). Germline assignment: CDR1 SGHRS and CDR2 YFSETQ. The CDR3 is made up of 14 amino acids. The CDR3 nucleotides read TGCGACACCTCCGTGAGGGGCAATTGGGAGACCCAGTACTTC. Translation gives CDTSVRGNWETQYF.

This chain joins TRBV20-1 and TRBJ2-3; D perhaps matches TRBD2 (5 bases). This CDR3 spans 17 amino acids. The V and J ends lost 6 bases and 0 bases respectively, with 22 bases between them. In germline, CDR1 is DFQATT, CDR2 SNEGSKA (reference sequence). The CDR3 DNA follows: TGCAGTGCCGCGTGGTTATCACAAGGACTTAGCACAGATACGCAGTATTTT. Its translation is CSAAWLSQGLSTDTQYF.

Worth noting for this clonotype: The junction departs from the called germline gene at one end, perhaps through a read error. V and J are TRBV30 and TRBJ1-2; 7 bases are a match to TRBD1. This CDR3 region has 15 residues. The germline V gene has CDR1 GTSNPN and CDR2 SVGIG (reference sequence). CDR3 region: CAWGGRDSQPYGYAF. The CDR3 coding sequence is TGTGCCTGGGGTGGACGGGACAGCCAACCCTATGGCTACGCCTTC.